These 30 T cell receptor beta chains came from one sample sequenced in a study of T-cell memory formation after mild COVID-19. TCRdb re-called the 5' RACE reads through MiXCR, storing one row per CDR3 protein. This table holds 550,000 to 650,000 distinct CDR3 sequences, around 16% found once. Sequencing was performed on PBMCs or a T cell subset sorted from them (not recorded which). Receptors originate from an adult woman who had mild COVID-19 (a few samples of this study predate the infection). Cell type and time point are not known.

In its sample, this clonotype was seen many times. The chain has TRBV12-3 or TRBV12-4 and TRBJ2-1; 7 bases are shared with TRBD2. J gave up 4 bases and V 3 bases, and 6 bases lay outside the gene matches. The CDR3 runs 15 residues. The CDR3 spells CASSFGGGGYNEQFF. CDR3 coding DNA: TGTGCCAGCAGTTTCGGCGGGGGAGGATACAATGAGCAGTTCTTC.

The CDR3 DNA reads as TGTGCCAGCAGCTTAAGGGCCGCCAATCAGCCCCAGCATTTT. It encodes CASSLRAANQPQHF. V usage is TRBV5-5 and J usage is TRBJ1-5; D not certain. Germline-derived CDR1 and CDR2 are SGHKS and YYEKEE (reference sequence). The CDR3 sequence is 14 residues long. Trimming took off 2 bases at V and 3 bases at J, with 9 bases between the two ends.

The chain carries TRBV19 and TRBJ1-2; no reliable D call. This CDR3 contains 14 residues. Germline CDR1 is LNHDA and CDR2 is SQIVND (reference sequence). Trimming removed 5 bases from V and 4 bases from J, with 14 bases in between. The CDR3 DNA reads TGTGCCAGTAGTCCGGGGTCCCGGGTCTATGGCTACACCTTC. Encoded protein: CASSPGSRVYGYTF.

The CDR3 here is CSVDYRLELNTEAFF. The CDR3 DNA reads TGCAGCGTTGATTATAGGTTGGAATTGAACACTGAAGCTTTCTTT. The V call is TRBV29-1, the J call TRBJ1-1, with D unclear. Deletions cut 3 bases from V and 0 bases from J, with 14 bases between. Germline values: CDR1 SQVTM, CDR2 ANQGSEA. CDR3 length equals 15 residues.

This clonotype has just a few counts. This chain uses TRBV6-5 with TRBJ1-2; 12 nucleotides line up with TRBD1. V dropped 6 bases and J dropped 4; count of bases not matched to a gene: 12. CDR3 size: 17 residues. The germline CDR1 and CDR2 sequences are MNHEY and SVGAGI. CDR3: CASSRSSGQGAFYGYTF. In nucleotides, the CDR3 is TGTGCCAGCAGCCGCTCGTCGGGACAGGGGGCTTTCTATGGCTACACCTTC.

This clonotype was observed a handful of times. CDR3 region: CASSFDGTSSYEQYF. Here the CDR3 DNA reads TGCGCCAGCAGCTTTGACGGGACCAGCTCCTACGAGCAGTACTTC. The chain couples TRBV5-1 to TRBJ2-7; D may match TRBD1 or TRBD2 (5 bases each). Trimming took off 2 bases at V and 0 bases at J, with 12 bases between the two ends. Germline assignment: CDR1 SGHRS and CDR2 YFSETQ. CDR3 length: 15 residues.

The chain employs TRBV7-6 and TRBJ2-3, with 13 bases lining up with TRBD2. This CDR3 region has 16 residues. Germline assignment: CDR1 SGHVS and CDR2 FNYEAQ. The V segment lost 5 bases and the J segment 0 bases; nucleotides outside the gene matches: 2. The chain's CDR3 is CASSGLAGASTDTQYF. CDR3 DNA: TGTGCCAGCAGCGGACTAGCGGGGGCTAGCACAGATACGCAGTATTTT.

The chain couples TRBV20-1 to TRBJ2-2, with 10 bases fitting TRBD2. This CDR3 has 15 residues. Germline lookup yields CDR1 DFQATT and CDR2 SNEGSKA (reference sequence). Losses at the gene ends were 3 bases for V and 8 bases for J; bases not matched to a gene: 9. The CDR3 sequence: CSASPSGRGVGELFF. The CDR3 DNA reads as TGCAGTGCTAGTCCCAGCGGGAGGGGTGTTGGGGAGCTGTTTTTT.

This chain connects TRBV6-2 or TRBV6-3 to TRBJ1-2, with a tentative D call TRBD1 (6 bases). The CDR3 spans 15 residues. Germline CDR1 is MNHEY and CDR2 is SVGEGT. The ends were cut back, 6 bases at V and 5 bases at J, with 19 bases in the middle. In DNA, the CDR3 is TGTGCCAGCAGCTACGACAGGAGATTTTGGTATGGCTACACCTTC. Translation: CASSYDRRFWYGYTF.

This clonotype was picked up a small number of times. V and J are TRBV6-6 and TRBJ2-3; D possibly corresponds to TRBD1 (5 bases). There are 18 residues in the CDR3. V was trimmed by 2 bases and J by 0 bases, leaving 18 bases between them. CDR1 is MNHNY, CDR2 SVGAGI, per germline (reference sequence). DNA of the CDR3: TGTGCCAGCAGTTACAGGACACACACCAGAACTAGCACAGATACGCAGTATTTT. Translated: CASSYRTHTRTSTDTQYF.

This chain joins TRBV19 and TRBJ2-5; D unresolved. This CDR3 spans 12 amino acids. V was shortened by 9 bases and J by 5 bases, with 13 bases between the two germline ends. Germline loops: CDR1 LNHDA, CDR2 SQIVND (reference sequence). The DNA for the CDR3 is TGTGCCAGCGGAGATTACGTGGAGACCCAGTACTTC. This sequence encodes CASGDYVETQYF.

The chain is built from TRBV30 and TRBJ1-1; 9 positions agree with TRBD1. The V segment lost 4 bases and the J segment 0 bases; nucleotides outside the gene matches: 9. This CDR3 comprises 16 residues. CDR1 GTSNPN and CDR2 SVGIG come from the germline V gene (reference sequence). CDR3 DNA: TGTGCCTGGAACCCGACAGGGGGAATCATGAACACTGAAGCTTTCTTT. Protein sequence: CAWNPTGGIMNTEAFF.

The V gene is TRBV14, the J gene TRBJ2-5, with TRBD2 as a possible D gene (7 bases). CDR3 size: 15 residues. V was clipped by 4 bases and J by 5 bases, with 17 bases between them. Germline V CDR1 and CDR2: SGHDN, FVKESK. Here the CDR3 reads CASSPGGPPGETQYF. The CDR3 DNA sequence: TGTGCCAGCAGCCCGGGGGGCCCGCCGGGGGAGACCCAGTACTTC. Full variable domain (outside the CDR3, taken from reference TRBV14 and TRBJ2-5): EAGVTQFPSHSVIEKGQTVTLRCDPISGHDNLYWYRRVMGKEIKFLLHFVKESKQDESGMPNNRFLAERTGGTYSTLKVQPAELEDSGVYFCASSPGGPPGETQYFGPGTRLLVL.

The sample holds many counts of this clonotype. The rearrangement links TRBV20-1 to TRBJ2-1, with D possibly matching TRBD2 (5 bases). From germline, CDR1 is DFQATT and CDR2 SNEGSKA (reference sequence). This CDR3 has 11 residues. Between the trimmed V and J ends, which lost 6 bases and 14 bases, there was a span of 17 bases. The CDR3 loop is CSAKDWPREFF. CDR3 in DNA: TGCAGTGCCAAGGACTGGCCCCGGGAGTTCTTC.

This clonotype was seen a handful of times. The rearrangement uses TRBV9 and TRBJ2-2; 9 bases map to TRBD2. V shed 0 bases and J 6 bases; nucleotides not matched to a gene: 6. The CDR3 length is 16 residues. Germline V gene data show CDR1 as SGDLS and CDR2 as YYNGEE. The CDR3 sequence is CASSVDAGGPPGELFF. DNA of the CDR3: TGTGCCAGCAGCGTAGATGCGGGGGGGCCCCCCGGGGAGCTGTTTTTT.

CDR3 residues: CASSLRTGDGYTF. CDR3 DNA sequence: TGTGCCAGCAGTTTAAGGACAGGGGATGGCTACACCTTC. The rearrangement links TRBV12-3 or TRBV12-4 to TRBJ1-2, with 9 bases identical to TRBD1. CDR3 length: 13 residues. Unmatched junction bases numbered 1, after V lost 2 bases and J lost 6 bases.

This clonotype was detected only a few times. The chain combines TRBV5-1 with TRBJ2-6; 7 bases match TRBD1. Germline values: CDR1 SGHRS, CDR2 YFSETQ. V shed 0 bases and J 0 bases; nucleotides not matched to a gene: 6. This CDR3 comprises 18 residues. The CDR3 loop reads CASSLGQGPSSGANVLTF. CDR3 sequence (DNA): TGCGCCAGCAGCTTGGGACAGGGCCCTAGCTCTGGGGCCAACGTCCTGACTTTC.

The chain joins TRBV7-9 to TRBJ1-5; no definite D call. V lost 3 bases and J lost 2, with 11 bases in between. The CDR3 runs 15 residues. Germline CDR1 and CDR2: SEHNR and FQNEAQ (reference sequence). CDR3 sequence reads: CASSFEQAGNQPQHF. Written as DNA, the CDR3 is TGTGCCAGCAGCTTTGAGCAGGCCGGCAATCAGCCCCAGCATTTT.

This clonotype came up a few times. The gene calls are TRBV5-5 and TRBJ2-7; a possible D gene is TRBD1 (5 bases). CDR1 is SGHKS, CDR2 YYEKEE, per germline (reference sequence). V was clipped by 3 bases and J by 4 bases, with 14 bases between them. The CDR3 sequence is 14 residues long. CDR3 protein: CASSSTPQGYEQYF. CDR3 in DNA: TGTGCCAGCAGCTCAACTCCCCAGGGATACGAGCAGTACTTC.

The rearrangement uses TRBV3-1 and TRBJ2-3; TRBD2 agrees at 15 bases. This CDR3 is 17 amino acids long. Trimming took 3 bases from V and 4 from J; bases not matched to a gene: 5. The germline CDR1 and CDR2 sequences are LGHDT and YNNKEL (reference sequence). The CDR3 DNA reads TGTGCCAGCAGCCATGGACTAGCGGGGGGGCCAGCAGATACGCAGTATTTT. This translates into CASSHGLAGGPADTQYF.

V gene TRBV9 combines with J gene TRBJ2-1; D perhaps matches TRBD2 (6 bases). The CDR3 is 16 residues long. CDR1 and CDR2 from the germline V gene are SGDLS and YYNGEE. Trimming left V 4 bases short and J 1 base short, with 15 bases between. CDR3 loop: CASSSGLRASYNEQFF. The CDR3, as DNA: TGTGCCAGCAGCTCGGGACTCAGGGCGTCCTACAATGAGCAGTTCTTC.

This clonotype was observed at least ten times. The chain uses TRBV4-1 and TRBJ2-1; TRBD2 matches at 15 bases. The germline CDR1 and CDR2 sequences are MGHRA and YSYEKL. This CDR3 comprises 21 residues. After removal of 1 base from V and 4 bases from J, the junction contained 14 bases not matched to a gene. CDR3 sequence (DNA): TGCGCCAGCAGCCAAGCTCGGGGGTGGACTAGCGGGAGGGCCGAGTACAATGAGCAGTTCTTC. As protein: CASSQARGWTSGRAEYNEQFF.

This clonotype was counted only a few times. The chain recombines TRBV21-1 with TRBJ2-5; the D call in the table, TRBD1, was not verified against the DNA. TRBV21-1 is marked as a pseudogene. The CDR3 contains 17 residues. The CDR3 DNA follows: TGTGCCAGCAGCCCTCGGTGCCGGTGGGCAGGGGGCTACGGCCAGTACTTC. This gives the protein CASSPRCRWAGGYGQYF.

This clonotype has more than one count but fewer than ten. The chain carries TRBV23-1 and TRBJ2-1, with unresolved D. TRBV23-1 has ORF status, its function being uncertain. CDR3 length: 12 residues. V gave up 5 bases and J gave up 12 bases, with 14 bases separating them. CDR3 sequence (DNA): TGCGCCAGCAGTACGACGGACCCGGGGCAGTTCTTC. Protein: CASSTTDPGQFF.

The chain uses TRBV15 and TRBJ2-3, with no clear D. Trimming took off 0 bases at V and 6 bases at J, with 10 bases between the two ends. The germline CDR1 and CDR2 sequences are LNHNV and YYDKDF (reference sequence). The CDR3 has 14 amino acids. The CDR3 DNA is TGTGCCACCAGCAGAGATTTTAGGCAGGATACGCAGTATTTT. Translated: CATSRDFRQDTQYF. The full variable domain, completed using reference TRBV15 and TRBJ2-3, is DAMVIQNPRYQVTQFGKPVTLSCSQTLNHNVMYWYQQKSSQAPKLLFHYYDKDFNNEADTPDNFQSRRPNTSFCFLDIRSPGLGDTAMYLCATSRDFRQDTQYFGPGTRLTVL.

The table lists this clonotype with many counts. The chain is built from TRBV7-3 and TRBJ2-6; 7 bases agree with TRBD1. The CDR3 length is 16 residues. Germline V gives CDR1 SGHTA, CDR2 FQGTGA. The V and J ends lost 1 base and 1 base, in that order; junction bases with no gene match: 1. This chain's CDR3 is CASSLNRGSGANVLTF. The CDR3 coding sequence is TGTGCCAGCAGCTTAAACAGGGGATCTGGGGCCAACGTCCTGACTTTC.

In this sample, this clonotype turned up a few times. This chain uses TRBV6-2 or TRBV6-3 with TRBJ2-1; weak D call: TRBD2 (6 bases). Per germline, CDR1 MNHEY and CDR2 SVGEGT. There are 12 residues in the CDR3. Trimming removed 6 bases from V and 9 bases from J, with 12 bases in between. The CDR3 region is CASREGLGEQFF. The CDR3 bases are TGTGCCAGCAGGGAGGGGCTCGGTGAGCAGTTCTTC.

This clonotype was seen only a few times. This CDR3 reads CASRKDRGSTDTQYF. CDR3 bases: TGTGCCAGCAGAAAAGACAGGGGTAGTACAGATACGCAGTATTTT. This chain connects TRBV6-1 to TRBJ2-3; 8 nucleotides match TRBD1. V lost 6 bases and J lost 3; bases outside the gene matches: 8. Germline V gene sequence: CDR1 MNHNS, CDR2 SASEGT. The CDR3 is made up of 15 amino acids.

Only a few counts were recorded for this clonotype. The V call is TRBV29-1, the J call TRBJ2-7; 9 nucleotides agree with TRBD2. Unmatched junction bases numbered 5, after V lost 4 bases and J lost 4 bases. The CDR3 extends over 13 amino acids. Germline CDR1 reads SQVTM; CDR2 reads ANQGSEA. CDR3 protein: CSVGTSDGYEQYF. In DNA form, the CDR3 reads TGCAGCGTTGGGACTAGCGATGGTTACGAGCAGTACTTC.

This clonotype was seen more than once but under ten times. The rearrangement links TRBV9 to TRBJ2-5; D gene ambiguous. Germline values: CDR1 SGDLS, CDR2 YYNGEE. CDR3 size: 16 residues. Between the trimmed V and J ends, which lost 0 bases and 5 bases, there was a span of 17 bases. This CDR3 is CASSVEDVFSDETQYF. The CDR3 DNA reads TGTGCCAGCAGCGTAGAAGATGTCTTCTCCGATGAGACCCAGTACTTC.